The 14 T cell receptor beta chains given below trace back to one sample, sequenced in a study of blood T cell repertoires in COVID-19. TCRdb's table, derived via immunoSEQ multiplex PCR, lists solely in-frame clones and lacks some. There are under 45,000 clones in the sample; roughly nine tenths occur only once, and 3.5% to 5.5% lies in the top ten. Sequenced: peripheral blood. The source of these receptors is a man between 60 and 70 years old with acute or convalescent COVID-19.

This chain connects TRBV27 to TRBJ1-1, with D perhaps TRBD1 (5 bases). Trimming cost V 5 bases and J 1 base, with 8 bases left between them. This CDR3 region has 13 residues. CDR1 is MNHEY, CDR2 SMNVEV, per germline (reference sequence). The DNA of the CDR3 is TGTGCCAGCAGTATCAGGGCGAACACTGAAGCTTTCTTT. Translating gives CASSIRANTEAFF.

This clone is a singleton in its sample. The chain links TRBV29-1 to TRBJ1-4, with 9 bases aligning to TRBD1. In germline, CDR1 is SQVTM, CDR2 ANQGSEA. Trimming took 5 bases from V and 8 from J; bases not matched to a gene: 9. The CDR3 extends over 14 amino acids. The CDR3 DNA reads TGCAGCGTTCAAGGGACAGGGAATACGGAAAAACTGTTTTTT. It translates to CSVQGTGNTEKLFF.

With regard to this clone: This may come from a read error, since a much larger clone is one base off. Other nucleotide sequences in the sample specify the same CDR3. The DNA for the CDR3 is TGTGCCAGCTCACCAAGGACAGGGGGCATGAACACTGAAGCTTTCTTT. Its translation: CASSPRTGGMNTEAFF. V and J are TRBV18 and TRBJ1-1; 11 bases are a match to TRBD1. CDR1 is KGHSH, CDR2 LQKENI, per germline. V shed 2 bases and J 0 bases; nucleotides not matched to a gene: 2. This CDR3 spans 16 amino acids. The full variable domain, with the rest looked up from reference TRBV18 and TRBJ1-1, is NAGVMQNPRHLVRRRGQEARLRCSPMKGHSHVYWYRQLPEEGLKFMVYLQKENIIDESGMPKERFSAEFPKEGPSILRIQQVVRGDSAAYFCASSPRTGGMNTEAFFGQGTRLTVV.

This clone has a handful of counts. The identical CDR3 is also encoded by other nucleotide sequences in the sample. V gene TRBV3-1 (or the pseudogene TRBV3-2) combines with J gene TRBJ1-6, with 9 positions matching TRBD1. Germline lookup yields CDR1 LGHDT and CDR2 YNNKEL (reference sequence). This CDR3 spans 15 amino acids. With 3 bases clipped from V and 9 bases from J, the junction kept 6 bases outside the gene matches. The CDR3 loop is CASSQTGQGRSPLHF. As DNA, the CDR3 is TGTGCCAGCAGCCAGACGGGACAGGGTCGTTCACCCCTCCACTTT.

The rearrangement links TRBV19 to TRBJ1-5; 9 nucleotides line up with TRBD1. The germline V gene has CDR1 LNHDA and CDR2 SQIVND (reference sequence). The CDR3 runs 19 residues. V was clipped by 4 bases and J by 2 bases; unmatched bases: 15. The CDR3 sequence is CASSTYPGQGSGRNQPQHF. In nucleotides, the CDR3 is TGTGCCAGTAGTACCTACCCGGGACAGGGTTCAGGTCGCAATCAGCCCCAGCATTTT.

This sequence joins TRBV27 and TRBJ1-6; the match to TRBD1 covers 7 bases. In germline, CDR1 is MNHEY, CDR2 SMNVEV (reference sequence). The length of the CDR3 is 15 residues. With V trimmed by 6 bases and J by 3 bases, 5 bases remained unmatched. CDR3 in amino acids: CASRSTGVYNSPLHF. The CDR3 DNA follows: TGTGCCAGCAGGTCCACAGGGGTCTATAATTCACCCCTCCACTTT.

This clone was seen once. V and J are TRBV5-4 and TRBJ2-7; 10 nucleotides agree with TRBD2. The length of the CDR3 is 16 residues. The germline V gene encodes CDR1 SGHNT and CDR2 YYREEE (reference sequence). V dropped 4 bases and J dropped 2; count of bases not matched to a gene: 9. In DNA form, the CDR3 reads TGTGCCAGCAGCCGCATTGGGACTAGCGTTACCTACGAGCAGTACTTC. Encoded protein: CASSRIGTSVTYEQYF.

This rearrangement joins TRBV12-3 or TRBV12-4 to TRBJ1-2, with D hard to call. CDR3 length: 13 amino acids. Trimming shortened V by 7 bases and J by 3 bases, and 12 bases separated the two germline ends. CDR3 in amino acids: CASTPARDYGYTF. CDR3 DNA sequence: TGTGCCAGCACCCCCGCACGGGACTATGGCTACACCTTC.

This sequence joins TRBV7-9 and TRBJ1-5, with TRBD1 identical over 11 bases. The CDR3 length is 15 residues. Trimming at V came to 5 bases and at J to 5 bases, leaving 5 bases not matched to a gene. Germline CDR1 SEHNR, CDR2 FQNEAQ (reference sequence). This chain's CDR3 is CASSTRDRGDQPQHF. In DNA form, the CDR3 reads TGTGCCAGCAGCACCCGGGACAGGGGGGATCAGCCCCAGCATTTT.

This sequence joins TRBV20-1 and TRBJ2-1; the match to TRBD2 covers 7 bases. Germline CDR1 DFQATT, CDR2 SNEGSKA (reference sequence). CDR3 length: 11 amino acids. The V segment lost 4 bases and the J segment 8 bases; nucleotides outside the gene matches: 2. CDR3 DNA: TGCAGTGCTACTAGCGGTCATGAGCAGTTCTTC. Its protein is CSATSGHEQFF.

The chain combines TRBV5-1 with TRBJ2-1, with TRBD1 matching over 7 bases. Germline V gives CDR1 SGHRS, CDR2 YFSETQ. The CDR3 spans 15 residues. V shed 0 bases, J shed 0 bases, and the junction held 0 bases outside the gene matches. CDR3 protein: CASSLGQGSYNEQFF. The DNA of the CDR3 is TGCGCCAGCAGCTTGGGACAGGGCTCCTACAATGAGCAGTTCTTC. Full variable domain (missing parts from reference TRBV5-1 and TRBJ2-1): KAGVTQTPRYLIKTRGQQVTLSCSPISGHRSVSWYQQTPGQGLQFLFEYFSETQRNKGNFPGRFSGRQFSNSRSEMNVSTLELGDSALYLCASSLGQGSYNEQFFGPGTRLTVL.

This clone was seen only once. This chain connects TRBV6-5 to TRBJ2-7; 9 positions match TRBD1. This CDR3 region has 15 residues. The V gene's germline CDR1 is MNHEY and CDR2 SVGAGI. The V and J ends lost 5 bases and 1 base, in that order; junction bases with no gene match: 6. The CDR3 region has the DNA TGTGCCAGCAGTAGACAGGGGGATCCTTCCTACGAGCAGTACTTC. The encoded protein is CASSRQGDPSYEQYF.

The chain recombines TRBV6-2 or TRBV6-3 with TRBJ2-1; no definite D call. V lost 2 bases to trimming and J lost 5 bases, with 13 bases between them. This CDR3 has 15 residues. CDR1 and CDR2 (germline): MNHEY, SVGEGT. The chain's CDR3 is CASSYSLFSHNEQFF. The CDR3 DNA sequence: TGTGCCAGCAGTTACAGCCTCTTTAGCCACAATGAGCAGTTCTTC.

The chain employs TRBV5-8 and TRBJ1-4; TRBD1 might be the D (5 bases). Germline CDR1 and CDR2: SGHTS and YDEGEE. This CDR3 comprises 18 residues. Trimming took 3 bases from V and 8 from J, leaving 26 bases between them. CDR3 in amino acids: CASSSAGPTGTSGEKLFF. CDR3 nucleotide sequence: TGTGCCAGCAGCTCAGCGGGCCCTACCGGGACCTCTGGGGAAAAACTGTTTTTT.